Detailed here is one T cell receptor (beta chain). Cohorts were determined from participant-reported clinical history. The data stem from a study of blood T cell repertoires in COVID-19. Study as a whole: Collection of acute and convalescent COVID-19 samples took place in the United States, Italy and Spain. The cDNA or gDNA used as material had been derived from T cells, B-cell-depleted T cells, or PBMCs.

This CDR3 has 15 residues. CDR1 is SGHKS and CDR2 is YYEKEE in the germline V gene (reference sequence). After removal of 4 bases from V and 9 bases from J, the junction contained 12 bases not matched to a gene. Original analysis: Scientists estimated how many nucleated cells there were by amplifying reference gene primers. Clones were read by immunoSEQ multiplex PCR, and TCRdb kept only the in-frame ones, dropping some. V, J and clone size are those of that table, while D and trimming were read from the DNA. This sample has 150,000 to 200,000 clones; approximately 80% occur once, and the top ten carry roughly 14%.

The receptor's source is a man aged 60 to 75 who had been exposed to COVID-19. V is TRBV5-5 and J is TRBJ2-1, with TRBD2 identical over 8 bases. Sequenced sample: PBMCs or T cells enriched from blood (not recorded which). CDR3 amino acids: CASSVGAGGTAEQFF. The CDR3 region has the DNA TGTGCCAGCAGCGTCGGCGCGGGGGGTACAGCTGAGCAGTTCTTC. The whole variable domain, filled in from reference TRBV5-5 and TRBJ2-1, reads DAGVTQSPTHLIKTRGQQVTLRCSPISGHKSVSWYQQVLGQGPQFIFQYYEKEERGRGNFPDRFSARQFPNYSSELNVNALLLGDSALYLCASSVGAGGTAEQFFGPGTRLTVL.